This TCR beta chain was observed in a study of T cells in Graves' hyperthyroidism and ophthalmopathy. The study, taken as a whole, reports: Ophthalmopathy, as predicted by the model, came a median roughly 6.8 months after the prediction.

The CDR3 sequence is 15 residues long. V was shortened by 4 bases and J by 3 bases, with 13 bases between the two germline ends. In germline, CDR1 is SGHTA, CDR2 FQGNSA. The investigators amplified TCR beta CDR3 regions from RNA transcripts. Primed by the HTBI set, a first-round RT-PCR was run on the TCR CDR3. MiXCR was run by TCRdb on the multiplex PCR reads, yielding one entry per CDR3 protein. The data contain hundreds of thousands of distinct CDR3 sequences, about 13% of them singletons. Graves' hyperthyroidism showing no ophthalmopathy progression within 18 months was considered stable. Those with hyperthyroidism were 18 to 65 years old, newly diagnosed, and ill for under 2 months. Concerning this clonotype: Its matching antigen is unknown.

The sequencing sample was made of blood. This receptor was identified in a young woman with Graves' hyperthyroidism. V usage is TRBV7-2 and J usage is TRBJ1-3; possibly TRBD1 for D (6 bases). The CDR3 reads CASSSGGGLGNTIYF. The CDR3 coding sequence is TGTGCCAGCAGCTCGGGGGGGGGGCTTGGAAACACCATATATTTT.